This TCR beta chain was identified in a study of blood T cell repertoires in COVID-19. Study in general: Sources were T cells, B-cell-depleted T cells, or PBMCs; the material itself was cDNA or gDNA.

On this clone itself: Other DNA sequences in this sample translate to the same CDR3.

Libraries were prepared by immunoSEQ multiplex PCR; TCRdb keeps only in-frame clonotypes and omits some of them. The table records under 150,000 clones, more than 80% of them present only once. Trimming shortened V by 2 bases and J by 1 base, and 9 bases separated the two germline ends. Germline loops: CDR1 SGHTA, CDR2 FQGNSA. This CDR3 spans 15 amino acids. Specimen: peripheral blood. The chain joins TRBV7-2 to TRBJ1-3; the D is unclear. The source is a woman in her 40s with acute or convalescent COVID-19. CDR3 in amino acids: CASSLSGFSGNTIYF. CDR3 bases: TGTGCCAGCAGCTTATCCGGGTTTTCTGGAAACACCATATATTTT.